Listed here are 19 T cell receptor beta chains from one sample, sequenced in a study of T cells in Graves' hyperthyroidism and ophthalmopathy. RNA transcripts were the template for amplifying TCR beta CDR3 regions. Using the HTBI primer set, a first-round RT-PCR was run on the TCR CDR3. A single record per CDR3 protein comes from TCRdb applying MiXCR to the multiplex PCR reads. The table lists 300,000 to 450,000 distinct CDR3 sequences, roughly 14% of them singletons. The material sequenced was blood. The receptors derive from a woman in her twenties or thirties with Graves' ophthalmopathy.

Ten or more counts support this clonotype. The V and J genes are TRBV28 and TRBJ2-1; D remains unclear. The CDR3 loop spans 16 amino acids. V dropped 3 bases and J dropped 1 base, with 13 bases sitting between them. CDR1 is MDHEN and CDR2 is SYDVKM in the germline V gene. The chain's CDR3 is CASSFGLLWSYNEQFF. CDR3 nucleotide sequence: TGTGCCAGCAGTTTCGGGCTATTGTGGTCCTACAATGAGCAGTTCTTC.

DNA for the CDR3: TGTGCCAGTCTTCCGTATGACAGGGTAGATCAGCCCCAGCATTTT. Protein product: CASLPYDRVDQPQHF. This chain uses TRBV19 with TRBJ1-5, with 7 bases lining up with TRBD1. This CDR3 contains 15 residues. Losses at the gene ends were 8 bases for V and 5 bases for J; bases not matched to a gene: 12. Germline V gene lookup returns CDR1 LNHDA and CDR2 SQIVND (reference sequence).

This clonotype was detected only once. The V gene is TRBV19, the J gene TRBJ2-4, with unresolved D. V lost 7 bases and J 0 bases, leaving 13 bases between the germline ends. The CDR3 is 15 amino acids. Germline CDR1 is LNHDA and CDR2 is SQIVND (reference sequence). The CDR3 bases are TGTGCCAGTAAGGCAGACAAGCTAGCCAAAAACATTCAGTACTTC. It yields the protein CASKADKLAKNIQYF.

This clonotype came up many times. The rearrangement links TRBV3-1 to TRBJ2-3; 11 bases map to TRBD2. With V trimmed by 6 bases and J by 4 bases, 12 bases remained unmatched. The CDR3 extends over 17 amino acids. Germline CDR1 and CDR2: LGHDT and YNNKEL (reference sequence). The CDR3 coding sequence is TGTGCCAGCAGTCACCGACTAGCGGGGCTTCTCCCAGATACGCAGTATTTT. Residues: CASSHRLAGLLPDTQYF.

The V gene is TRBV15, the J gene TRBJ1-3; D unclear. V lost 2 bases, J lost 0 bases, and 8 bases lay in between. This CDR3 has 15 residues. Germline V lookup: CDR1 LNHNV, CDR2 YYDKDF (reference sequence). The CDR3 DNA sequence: TGTGCCACCAGCAGACTCGGGCCCTCTGGAAACACCATATATTTT. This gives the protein CATSRLGPSGNTIYF. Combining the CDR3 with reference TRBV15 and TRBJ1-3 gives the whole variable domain DAMVIQNPRYQVTQFGKPVTLSCSQTLNHNVMYWYQQKSSQAPKLLFHYYDKDFNNEADTPDNFQSRRPNTSFCFLDIRSPGLGDTAMYLCATSRLGPSGNTIYFGEGSWLTVV.

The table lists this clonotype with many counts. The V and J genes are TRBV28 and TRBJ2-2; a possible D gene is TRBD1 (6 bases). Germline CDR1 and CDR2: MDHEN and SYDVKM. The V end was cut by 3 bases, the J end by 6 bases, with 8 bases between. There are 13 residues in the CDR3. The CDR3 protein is CASSLTGPGELFF. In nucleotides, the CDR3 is TGTGCCAGCAGTTTGACAGGCCCCGGGGAGCTGTTTTTT. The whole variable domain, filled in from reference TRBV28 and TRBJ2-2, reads DVKVTQSSRYLVKRTGEKVFLECVQDMDHENMFWYRQDPGLGLRLIYFSYDVKMKEKGDIPEGYSVSREKKERFSLILESASTNQTSMYLCASSLTGPGELFFGEGSRLTVL.

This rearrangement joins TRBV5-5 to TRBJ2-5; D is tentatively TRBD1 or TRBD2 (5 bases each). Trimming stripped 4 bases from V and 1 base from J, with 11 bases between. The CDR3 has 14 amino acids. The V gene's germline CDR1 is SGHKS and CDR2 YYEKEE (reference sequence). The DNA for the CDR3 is TGTGCCAGCAGCCTCCGGGACGGCCAAGAGACCCAGTACTTC. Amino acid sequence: CASSLRDGQETQYF.

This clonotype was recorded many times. CDR3 loop: CSVEAGLDAFF. The CDR3 DNA follows: TGCAGCGTTGAAGCAGGGCTCGACGCTTTCTTT. The J gene is TRBJ1-1, the V gene TRBV29-1; weak D call: TRBD1 (5 bases). The CDR3 runs to 11 residues. Germline values: CDR1 SQVTM, CDR2 ANQGSEA. The V end lost 1 base, the J end lost 11 bases, and 11 bases lay between the germline ends. Based on the CDR3 plus reference TRBV29-1 and TRBJ1-1, the full variable domain is SAVISQKPSRDICQRGTSLTIQCQVDSQVTMMFWYRQQPGQSLTLIATANQGSEATYESGFVIDKFPISRPNLTFSTLTVSNMSPEDSSIYLCSVEAGLDAFFGQGTRLTVV.

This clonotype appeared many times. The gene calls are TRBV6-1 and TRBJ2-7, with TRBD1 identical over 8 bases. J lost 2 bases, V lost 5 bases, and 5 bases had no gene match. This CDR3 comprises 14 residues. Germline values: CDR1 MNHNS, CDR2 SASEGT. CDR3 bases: TGTGCCAGCAGTTGGGCAGGGGGCACCTACGAGCAGTACTTC. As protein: CASSWAGGTYEQYF.

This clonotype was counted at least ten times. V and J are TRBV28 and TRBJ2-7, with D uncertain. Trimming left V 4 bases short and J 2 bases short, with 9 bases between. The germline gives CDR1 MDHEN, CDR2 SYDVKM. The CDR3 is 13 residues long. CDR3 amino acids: CASSSPLPYEQYF. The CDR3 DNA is TGTGCCAGCAGTTCCCCTCTGCCCTACGAGCAGTACTTC. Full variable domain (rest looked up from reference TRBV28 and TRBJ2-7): DVKVTQSSRYLVKRTGEKVFLECVQDMDHENMFWYRQDPGLGLRLIYFSYDVKMKEKGDIPEGYSVSREKKERFSLILESASTNQTSMYLCASSSPLPYEQYFGPGTRLTVT.

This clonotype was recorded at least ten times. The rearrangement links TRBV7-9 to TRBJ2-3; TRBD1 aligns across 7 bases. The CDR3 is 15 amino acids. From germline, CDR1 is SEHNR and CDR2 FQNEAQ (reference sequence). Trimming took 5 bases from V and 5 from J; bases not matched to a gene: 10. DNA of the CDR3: TGTGCCAGCAGCCATCAGGGGGAAGATGGAGATACGCAGTATTTT. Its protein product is CASSHQGEDGDTQYF.

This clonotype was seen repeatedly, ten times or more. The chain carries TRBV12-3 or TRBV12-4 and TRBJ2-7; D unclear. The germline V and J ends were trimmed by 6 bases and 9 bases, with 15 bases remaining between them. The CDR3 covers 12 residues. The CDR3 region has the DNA TGTGCCAGCAGATCTACTTTCGGGCGGCAGTACTTC. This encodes CASRSTFGRQYF.

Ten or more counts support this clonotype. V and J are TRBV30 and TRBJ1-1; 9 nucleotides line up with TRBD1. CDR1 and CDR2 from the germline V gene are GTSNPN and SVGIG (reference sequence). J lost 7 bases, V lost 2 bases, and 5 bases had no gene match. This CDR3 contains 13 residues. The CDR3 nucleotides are TGTGCCTGGAGTCTACAGGGGGCAGGTGAAGCTTTCTTT. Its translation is CAWSLQGAGEAFF.

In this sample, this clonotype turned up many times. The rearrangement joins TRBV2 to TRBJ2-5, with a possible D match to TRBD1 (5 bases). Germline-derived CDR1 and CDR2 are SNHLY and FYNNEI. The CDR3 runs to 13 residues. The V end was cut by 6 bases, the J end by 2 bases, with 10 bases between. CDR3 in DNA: TGTGCCAGCAGAAAGACAGCTCAAGAGACCCAGTACTTC. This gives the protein CASRKTAQETQYF.

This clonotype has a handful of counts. Here the CDR3 DNA reads TGTGCCAGTAGTACCAAATGGAAGCCCCAGCATTTT. Encoded protein: CASSTKWKPQHF. The chain joins TRBV19 to TRBJ1-5; D call uncertain. This CDR3 has 12 residues. Germline loops: CDR1 LNHDA, CDR2 SQIVND (reference sequence). V was clipped by 4 bases and J by 8 bases, with 9 bases between them.

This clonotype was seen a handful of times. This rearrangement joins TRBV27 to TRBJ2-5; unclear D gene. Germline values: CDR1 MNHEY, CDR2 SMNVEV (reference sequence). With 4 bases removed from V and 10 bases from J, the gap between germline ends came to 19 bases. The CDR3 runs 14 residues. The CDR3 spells CASSSPSQGRFQYF. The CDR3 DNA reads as TGTGCCAGCAGTTCCCCGAGTCAAGGTCGTTTCCAGTACTTC.

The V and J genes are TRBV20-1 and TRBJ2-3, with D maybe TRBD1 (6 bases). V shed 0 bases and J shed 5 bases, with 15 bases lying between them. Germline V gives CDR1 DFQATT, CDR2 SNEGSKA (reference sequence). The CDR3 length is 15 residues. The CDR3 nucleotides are TGCAGTGCTAGAGATGCAGGGGTCGGAGTAGATACGCAGTATTTT. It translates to CSARDAGVGVDTQYF.

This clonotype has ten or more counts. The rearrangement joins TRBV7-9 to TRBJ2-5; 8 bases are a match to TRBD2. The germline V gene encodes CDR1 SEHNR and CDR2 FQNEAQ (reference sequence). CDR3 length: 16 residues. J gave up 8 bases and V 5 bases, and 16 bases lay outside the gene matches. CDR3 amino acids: CASSPWWRGVLGTQYF. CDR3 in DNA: TGTGCCAGCAGCCCCTGGTGGCGGGGGGTCCTAGGCACCCAGTACTTC.

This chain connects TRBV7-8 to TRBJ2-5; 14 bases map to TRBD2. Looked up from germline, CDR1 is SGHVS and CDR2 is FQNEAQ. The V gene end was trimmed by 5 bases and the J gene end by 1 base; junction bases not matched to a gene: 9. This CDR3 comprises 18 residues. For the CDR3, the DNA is TGTGCCAGCAGCCCGGGAAGGACTAGCGGGGGGCTCCAAGAGACCCAGTACTTC. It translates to CASSPGRTSGGLQETQYF.